The source of this TCR beta chain is a study of OX40 agonist ivuxolimab in advanced cancers. About the study: Patients were given ivuxolimab, an antibody that agonizes OX40 (CD134).

The CDR3 sequence is 18 residues long. V shed 2 bases and J 0 bases; nucleotides not matched to a gene: 12. CDR1 and CDR2 (germline): SGHDT, YYEEEE. Produced via immunoSEQ multiplex PCR; TCRdb's table is partial and in-frame only. The repertoire includes about 3,400 clones, 80% of them detected once, and under 30% sits in the top ten. The V gene is TRBV5-6, the J gene TRBJ2-3, with 7 bases lining up with TRBD2. This TCR came from an adult with an advanced solid tumor such as melanoma, head and neck, liver or kidney cancer. The material sequenced was CD4+ or CD8+ T cells sorted from blood, taken in a trial of the OX40 agonist ivuxolimab. The CDR3 bases are TGTGCCAGCAGCTTTCTCGTGGCGGAGCGGGGAAGCACAGATACGCAGTATTTT. Translated, it gives CASSFLVAERGSTDTQYF. Combining the CDR3 with reference TRBV5-6 and TRBJ2-3 gives the whole variable domain DAGVTQSPTHLIKTRGQQVTLRCSPKSGHDTVSWYQQALGQGPQFIFQYYEEEERQRGNFPDRFSGHQFPNYSSELNVNALLLGDSALYLCASSFLVAERGSTDTQYFGPGTRLTVL.